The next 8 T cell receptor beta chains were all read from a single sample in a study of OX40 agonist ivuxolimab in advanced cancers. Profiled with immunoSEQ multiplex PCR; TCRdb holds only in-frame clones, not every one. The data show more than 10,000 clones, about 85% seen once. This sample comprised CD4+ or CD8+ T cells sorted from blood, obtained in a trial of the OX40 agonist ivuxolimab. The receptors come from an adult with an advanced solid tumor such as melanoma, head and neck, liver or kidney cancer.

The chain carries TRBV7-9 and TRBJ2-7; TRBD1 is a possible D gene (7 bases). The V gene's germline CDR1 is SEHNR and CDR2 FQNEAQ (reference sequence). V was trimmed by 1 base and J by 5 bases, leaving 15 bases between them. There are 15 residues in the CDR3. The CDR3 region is CASSLGAGGRHEQYF. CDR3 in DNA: TGTGCCAGCAGCTTAGGGGCAGGGGGGAGGCACGAGCAGTACTTC. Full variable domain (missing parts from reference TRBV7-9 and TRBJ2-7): DTGVSQNPRHKITKRGQNVTFRCDPISEHNRLYWYRQTLGQGPEFLTYFQNEAQLEKSRLLSDRFSAERPKGSFSTLEIQRTEQGDSAMYLCASSLGAGGRHEQYFGPGTRLTVT.

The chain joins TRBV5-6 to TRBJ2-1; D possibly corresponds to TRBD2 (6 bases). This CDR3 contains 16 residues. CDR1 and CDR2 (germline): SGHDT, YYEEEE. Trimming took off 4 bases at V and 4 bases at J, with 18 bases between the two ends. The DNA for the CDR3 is TGTGCCAGCAGCCTGATAGGGGAGGCGCTTTACAATGAGCAGTTCTTC. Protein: CASSLIGEALYNEQFF.

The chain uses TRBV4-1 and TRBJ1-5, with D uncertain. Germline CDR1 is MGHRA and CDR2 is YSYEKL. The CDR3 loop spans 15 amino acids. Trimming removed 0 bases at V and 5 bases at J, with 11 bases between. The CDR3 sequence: CASSQERRADQPQHF. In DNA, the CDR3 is TGCGCCAGCAGCCAAGAACGAAGGGCTGATCAGCCCCAGCATTTT.

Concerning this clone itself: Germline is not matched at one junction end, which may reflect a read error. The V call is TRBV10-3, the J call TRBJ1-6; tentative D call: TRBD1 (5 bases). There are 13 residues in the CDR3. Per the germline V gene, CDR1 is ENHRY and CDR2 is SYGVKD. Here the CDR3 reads CAIRDSGNSLLHF. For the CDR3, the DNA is TGTGCCATCAGGGATTCAGGGAACTCACTCCTCCACTTT.

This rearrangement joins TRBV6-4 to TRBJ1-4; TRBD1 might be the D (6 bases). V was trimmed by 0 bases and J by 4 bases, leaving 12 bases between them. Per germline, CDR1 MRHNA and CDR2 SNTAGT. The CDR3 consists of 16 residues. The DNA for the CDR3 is TGTGCCAGCAGTGACTCTTGGCAGGGGATTAATGAAAAACTGTTTTTT. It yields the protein CASSDSWQGINEKLFF.

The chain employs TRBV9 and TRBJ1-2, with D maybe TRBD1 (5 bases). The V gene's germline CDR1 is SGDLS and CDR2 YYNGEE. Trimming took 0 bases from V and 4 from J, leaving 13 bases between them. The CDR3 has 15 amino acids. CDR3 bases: TGTGCCAGCAGCGTAGGATCAGGGACCATCTATGGCTACACCTTC. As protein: CASSVGSGTIYGYTF.

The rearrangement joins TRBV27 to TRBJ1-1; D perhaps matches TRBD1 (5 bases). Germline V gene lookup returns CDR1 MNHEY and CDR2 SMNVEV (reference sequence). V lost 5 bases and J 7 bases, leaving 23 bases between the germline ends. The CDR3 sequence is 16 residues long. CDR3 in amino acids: CASSLYLAQPTGEAFF. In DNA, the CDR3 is TGTGCCAGCAGTCTTTACCTGGCCCAGCCAACAGGTGAAGCTTTCTTT.

The CDR3 DNA is TGTGCCAGCAGTATCCCACTAGCGGGGGGTTTTGGGGAGCTGTTTTTT. Protein product: CASSIPLAGGFGELFF. The J gene is TRBJ2-2, the V gene TRBV6-6; the match to TRBD2 covers 12 bases. With 5 bases clipped from V and 8 bases from J, the junction kept 9 bases outside the gene matches. From germline, CDR1 is MNHNY and CDR2 SVGAGI (reference sequence). The CDR3 is made up of 16 amino acids.